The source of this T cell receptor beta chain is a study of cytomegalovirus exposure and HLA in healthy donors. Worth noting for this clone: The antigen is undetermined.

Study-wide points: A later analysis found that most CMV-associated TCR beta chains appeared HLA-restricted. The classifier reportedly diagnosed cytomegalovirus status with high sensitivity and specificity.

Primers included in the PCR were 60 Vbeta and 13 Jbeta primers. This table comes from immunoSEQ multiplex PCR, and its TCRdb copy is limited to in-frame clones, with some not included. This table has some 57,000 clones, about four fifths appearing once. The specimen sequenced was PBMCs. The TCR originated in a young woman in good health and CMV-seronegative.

Written as DNA, the CDR3 is TGTGCTAGTGGTTTGGAACGGGTCGGGACCCAGTACTTC. The encoded protein is CASGLERVGTQYF. The rearrangement links TRBV12-5 to TRBJ2-5; D gene uncertain. The CDR3 is made up of 13 amino acids. Germline CDR1 reads LGHNT; CDR2 reads FRNRAP. V gave up 1 base and J gave up 7 bases, with 10 bases separating them.